These T cell receptor beta chains were read from a single sample in a study of neoadjuvant nivolumab and ipilimumab in lung cancer. Produced via immunoSEQ multiplex PCR; TCRdb's table is partial and in-frame only. The sample records 40,000 to 60,000 clones, about 89% being singletons. Source: blood, taken before neoadjuvant nivolumab, alone or with ipilimumab. The source of these receptors is an adult with non-small cell lung cancer. Some clones in this sample may be carry-over from other donors' samples. Both conserved end residues are part of each CDR3. A D gene is named only where the DNA matches it firmly. Clone sizes are given selectively: once, few, many, or a class where the clone is expanded.

clone_size	v_call	j_call	d_call	cdr3_nt	cdr3_aa
.	TRBV11-2	TRBJ2-2	.	TGTGCCAGCAGCTTAGATGTTGGCGGGGAGCTGTTTTTT	CASSLDVGGELFF
.	TRBV9	TRBJ2-2	TRBD1	TGTGCCAGCCGGGACAGGGCGAACACCGGGGAGCTGTTTTTT	CASRDRANTGELFF
.	TRBV6-1	TRBJ2-3	TRBD2	TGTGCCAGCAGTGAATGGGGGGGACTAGCGAGCCCAGATACGCAGTATTTT	CASSEWGGLASPDTQYF
.	TRBV12-5	TRBJ2-5	.	TGTGCTAGTGGGGAGGGGCAGACCAACCAAGAGACCCAGTACTTC	CASGEGQTNQETQYF
.	TRBV5-1	TRBJ1-1	.	TGCGCCAGCAGCTTGGCTACAGGAGTGAACACTGAAGCTTTCTTT	CASSLATGVNTEAFF
.	TRBV7-9	TRBJ1-1	.	TGTGCCAGCAGCTTAGTTGTTGGGGGTAACACTGAAGCTTTCTTT	CASSLVVGGNTEAFF
.	TRBV2	TRBJ2-4	.	TGTGCCAGCAGCGCCTTTGGGCCCTGGGTGACAAACATTCAGTACTTC	CASSAFGPWVTNIQYF
.	TRBV5-1	TRBJ2-5	.	TGCGCCAGCAGCTCAGGGTACCAAGAGACCCAGTACTTC	CASSSGYQETQYF
once	TRBV7-2	TRBJ2-2	.	TGTGCCAGCAGCTTTAATCGTGGGGGAGGGAACACCGGGGAGCTGTTTTTT	CASSFNRGGGNTGELFF
.	TRBV7-3	TRBJ2-7	.	TGTGCCAGCAGCTTAAGGGGCGGAAAGTCTTACGAGCAGTACTTC	CASSLRGGKSYEQYF
.	TRBV11-2	TRBJ2-1	TRBD1	TGTGCCAGCAGCCGAACCGGGACAGGGCTTGGGAATGAGCAGTTCTTC	CASSRTGTGLGNEQFF
.	TRBV10-2	TRBJ2-7	TRBD2	TGCGCCAGCATCAGGCGGGAGGGAGGGACTACCGGCGCGTTATACGAGCAGTACTTC	CASIRREGGTTGALYEQYF
.	TRBV15	TRBJ2-1	TRBD2	TGTGCCACCAGCAGAACGCGACTAGCGGGAGGCGACTACAATGAGCAGTTCTTC	CATSRTRLAGGDYNEQFF
.	TRBV30	TRBJ1-1	.	TGTGCCTGGAGCGCCGGGCTCTCGAACACTGAAGCTTTCTTT	CAWSAGLSNTEAFF
.	TRBV18	TRBJ2-1	.	TGTGCCAGCTCACCGATAGGGGGAAGCTCCTACAATGAGCAGTTCTTC	CASSPIGGSSYNEQFF
.	TRBV28	TRBJ2-3	TRBD2	TGTGCCAGCAGTTATAAAACCCTTTTAGCGGGAAGGACAGATACGCAGTATTTT	CASSYKTLLAGRTDTQYF
.	TRBV19	TRBJ2-2	.	TGTGCCAGTAGTACCCAGAACACCGGGGAGCTGTTTTTT	CASSTQNTGELFF
.	TRBV5-1	TRBJ2-3	TRBD2	TGCGCCAGCAGCTTCCTAGCGGGAGGGCTGGATACGCAGTATTTT	CASSFLAGGLDTQYF
.	TRBV6-1	TRBJ1-2	.	TGTGCCAGCAGTGAAGCCTCCCGAGACTATGGCTACACCTTC	CASSEASRDYGYTF
.	TRBV5-1	TRBJ2-1	TRBD2	TGCGCCAGCAGCTCACCAGGGACTAGCGGGCCCTACAATGAGCAGTTCTTC	CASSSPGTSGPYNEQFF
.	TRBV7-9	TRBJ2-7	.	TGTGCCAGCAGCTCGAGTCCGGGCCCCGGGTACGAGCAGTACTTC	CASSSSPGPGYEQYF
.	TRBV5-1	TRBJ2-3	TRBD2	TGCGCCAGCAGCCCCAGACTAGCGGACGCGGGTACGCAGTATTTT	CASSPRLADAGTQYF
.	TRBV30	TRBJ1-1	.	TGTGCCTGGAGTGGACAGCCGAACACTGAAGCTTTCTTT	CAWSGQPNTEAFF
once	TRBV10-3	TRBJ2-1	TRBD2	TGTGCCATCCGTCCAGGGGAAAGCGGGAGGGGGTACAATGAGCAGTTCTTC	CAIRPGESGRGYNEQFF
.	TRBV2	TRBJ2-1	TRBD2	TGTGCCAGCAGAAATCCGACTAGCGCGAGGTGGTATGAGCAGTTCTTC	CASRNPTSARWYEQFF
few	TRBV5-1	TRBJ2-1	TRBD1	TGCGCCAGCAGCCGACAGGGTCAAGACAATGAGCAGTTCTTC	CASSRQGQDNEQFF
.	TRBV5-4	TRBJ2-7	TRBD1	TGTGCCAGCAGAACAGGGGTAACAAACGACGAGCAGTACTTC	CASRTGVTNDEQYF
.	TRBV7-8	TRBJ2-1	.	TGTGCCAGCAGCTTATGGTTAGCGTCGAGCTCCTACAATGAGCAGTTCTTC	CASSLWLASSSYNEQFF
.	TRBV29-1	TRBJ1-1	TRBD1	TGCAGCGTTGGGGGGACAGTGACTTCTGAAGCTTTCTTT	CSVGGTVTSEAFF
once	TRBV4-1	TRBJ2-2	.	TGCGCCAGCAGCCAGTTCGGTCTAGCGCCGAACACCGGGGAGCTGTTTTTT	CASSQFGLAPNTGELFF
few	TRBV21-1	TRBJ1-2	.	TGTGCCAGCAATTGCCCCCCAGACTATGGCTACACCTTC	CASNCPPDYGYTF
once	TRBV7-2	TRBJ1-2	.	TGTGCCAGCAGCTTATATCCAGGCGGTAACTATGGCTACACCTTC	CASSLYPGGNYGYTF
once	TRBV6-6	TRBJ2-1	.	TGTGCCAGCAGTTACTCGAACGATCTCAATGAGCAGTTCTTC	CASSYSNDLNEQFF
.	TRBV19	TRBJ2-7	.	TGTGCCAGTAGTACGGAGTCCTCCTACGAGCAGTACTTC	CASSTESSYEQYF
.	TRBV30	TRBJ2-5	TRBD2	TGTGCCTGGAATCGGGGACTAGCGGGAGGTGGGGAGACCCAGTACTTC	CAWNRGLAGGGETQYF
.	TRBV7-9	TRBJ1-3	.	TGTGCCAGCAGCTCCGATCGAGCTGGAAACACCATATATTTT	CASSSDRAGNTIYF
.	TRBV9	TRBJ2-7	.	TGTGCCAGCAGCGCCGAGGGGGTTGGTAGACGGCAGTACTTC	CASSAEGVGRRQYF
.	TRBV11-3	TRBJ1-1	.	TGTGCCAGCAGCCGGGGGCTGGGCACTGAAGCTTTCTTT	CASSRGLGTEAFF
.	TRBV5-1	TRBJ2-1	.	TGCGCCAGCAGCTTTCAGGGGACGAGCTCCTACAATGAGCAGTTCTTC	CASSFQGTSSYNEQFF